A single sample gave rise to the 14 T cell receptor beta chains below, sequenced in a study of diagnostic markers for celiac disease. TCRdb re-called the reads, yielding one record per CDR3 amino acid sequence without DNA. The sample's table shows under 450 distinct CDR3 sequences. Sequenced: either unsorted cells or a sorted T cell fraction (not recorded which). These receptors were collected from a human donor.

By frequency, this clonotype is medium-sized. This chain connects TRBV7-9 to TRBJ2-3; TCRdb reports TRBD2, a call that lacks DNA to check it against. Per the germline V gene, CDR1 is SEHNR and CDR2 is FQNEAQ (reference sequence). The CDR3 is 15 amino acids. The CDR3 here is CASSLTSGTLGMQYF.

Its frequency marks this clonotype as medium-sized. The chain couples TRBV20-1 to TRBJ1-5; TCRdb picks TRBD1, but there is no DNA to check that call. The CDR3 loop spans 16 amino acids. Germline V CDR1 and CDR2: DFQATT, SNEGSKA (reference sequence). The CDR3 reads CSATVGVGASNQPQHF.

The chain employs TRBV20-1 and TRBJ2-1. CDR3 size: 17 residues. The germline V gene encodes CDR1 DFQATT and CDR2 SNEGSKA (reference sequence). CDR3 amino acids: CSASSLTESDLSNEQFF.

This chain connects TRBV29-1 to TRBJ2-7; checking the TCRdb D call of TRBD1 is not possible without DNA. This CDR3 has 14 residues. In germline, CDR1 is SQVTM, CDR2 ANQGSEA. CDR3: CSVLLSDRGYEQYF.

The J gene is TRBJ1-1, the V gene TRBV6-2 or TRBV6-3; TCRdb calls TRBD1, which cannot be checked without DNA. Germline V gives CDR1 MNHEY, CDR2 SVGEGT. The CDR3 is 17 residues long. The CDR3 reads CASTARGTFLGDTEAFF.

V and J are TRBV4-3 and TRBJ2-3; the TRBD1 assignment by TCRdb is unverifiable without DNA. CDR1 is LGHNA, CDR2 YSLEER, per germline. The CDR3 is 14 residues long. The CDR3 sequence: CASSLQGSADTQYF.

By frequency, this clonotype registers medium-sized (0.01 to 0.1%). The chain combines TRBV2 with TRBJ1-5; absent DNA, TCRdb's TRBD1 call cannot be checked. In germline, CDR1 is SNHLY, CDR2 FYNNEI. The CDR3 loop spans 15 amino acids. CDR3: CASAGVSGGNQPQHF. Full variable domain (missing parts from reference TRBV2 and TRBJ1-5): EPEVTQTPSHQVTQMGQEVILRCVPISNHLYFYWYRQILGQKVEFLVSFYNNEISEKSEIFDDQFSVERPDGSNFTLKIRSTKLEDSAMYFCASAGVSGGNQPQHFGDGTRLSIL.

This chain links TRBV7-9 with TRBJ2-1. The CDR3 has 12 amino acids. Germline V gene sequence: CDR1 SEHNR, CDR2 FQNEAQ (reference sequence). CDR3 region: CASSLDTNEQFF.

This clonotype shows up as medium-sized by frequency. The rearrangement links TRBV7-2 to TRBJ2-1; the D call from TCRdb, TRBD2, cannot be confirmed without DNA. CDR3 length: 17 residues. Germline CDR1 is SGHTA and CDR2 is FQGNSA. The CDR3 region is CASSGGTSGRAGNEQFF.

V is TRBV4-2 and J is TRBJ2-1; the D gene TCRdb calls, TRBD2, cannot be checked with no DNA. The CDR3 contains 17 residues. Germline CDR1 and CDR2: LGHNA and YNFKEQ. CDR3: CASSHLSGRGMANEQFF.

This clonotype counts as medium-sized by frequency. The chain is built from TRBV18 and TRBJ2-2; with no DNA, the TCRdb D assignment of TRBD2 cannot be verified. CDR1 is KGHSH and CDR2 is LQKENI in the germline V gene. This CDR3 is built from 16 residues. CDR3 sequence reads: CASSPYLAENTGELFF.

This clonotype registers medium-sized by frequency. The chain combines TRBV28 with TRBJ2-5; TCRdb lists TRBD1, though no DNA is available to test this call. This CDR3 has 15 residues. Germline-derived CDR1 and CDR2 are MDHEN and SYDVKM. CDR3 residues: CASTILGGAGETQYF. The full variable domain, completed using reference TRBV28 and TRBJ2-5, is DVKVTQSSRYLVKRTGEKVFLECVQDMDHENMFWYRQDPGLGLRLIYFSYDVKMKEKGDIPEGYSVSREKKERFSLILESASTNQTSMYLCASTILGGAGETQYFGPGTRLLVL.

This clonotype is called medium-sized based on its frequency. The rearrangement joins TRBV4-3 to TRBJ1-4. This CDR3 is 15 amino acids long. Per the germline V gene, CDR1 is LGHNA and CDR2 is YSLEER. The CDR3 here is CASSRGMAGSEKLFF.

This clonotype is called medium-sized based on its frequency. V is TRBV7-2 and J is TRBJ2-4. The CDR3 is made up of 14 amino acids. Germline lookup yields CDR1 SGHTA and CDR2 FQGNSA. Here the CDR3 reads CASSSSWIENIQYF.